The rows below give T cell receptor beta chains drawn from one sample of a study of T cell responses to AZD1222 COVID-19 vaccine. Assay: immunoSEQ multiplex PCR; the TCRdb copy retains only in-frame clones and omits some. Counted here are over 100,000 clones, 80% to 85% occurring once; the ten biggest clones make up 9.4%. The specimen was peripheral blood, collected on day 0 of AZD1222 vaccination. The receptors come from an adult in good health. Each CDR3 is given with its conserved first and last residue.

TRBJ1-2,TRBV19,CASSMVYRARPNYGYTF
TRBJ1-5,TRBV19,CASRGRGFNQPQHF
TRBJ1-2,TRBV6-1,CASSEAPQVMVGGYTF
TRBJ1-2,TRBV10-3,CAISADSYGYTF
TRBJ1-2,TRBV7-2,CASSLREGDRGAGYTF
TRBJ2-7,TRBV10-3,CAISGRSYEQYF
TRBJ2-7,TRBV7-9,CASSPNRVWQYF
TRBJ2-3,TRBV2,CASRSQGDTQYF
TRBJ1-2,TRBV2,CASRDRGGYGYTF
TRBJ2-1,TRBV18,CASSPKLAGGVNEQFF
TRBJ1-4,TRBV19,CASSRSGAATNEKLFF
TRBJ2-1,TRBV12-3/TRBV12-4,CASTTGGGGEQFF
TRBJ2-2,TRBV6-2/TRBV6-3,CASSYNGIYTGELFF
TRBJ2-5,TRBV28,CASSLVETQYF
TRBJ2-2,TRBV5-1,CASSDTSTGELFF
TRBJ1-2,TRBV28,CASSYGFYGYTF
TRBJ2-1,TRBV19,CASSIMGQGYNEQFF
TRBJ2-3,TRBV29-1,CSVEPRTDTQYF
TRBJ2-1,TRBV11-1,CASSLAGTPYNEQFF
TRBJ2-1,TRBV5-1,CASRLGGSSYNEQFF
TRBJ2-1,TRBV7-6,CASSPTSGFFNEQFF
TRBJ1-1,TRBV27,CASSLFGQGRAEAFF
TRBJ1-1,TRBV19,CASSPQAGYTEAFF
TRBJ1-5,TRBV3-1/TRBV3-2,CASSHPGQGSNQPQHF
TRBJ1-3,TRBV30,CAWSVVGRVGNTIYF
TRBJ2-5,TRBV10-1,CASTSGGTQETQYF
TRBJ2-7,TRBV4-2,CASSQVGRLYEQYF
TRBJ1-5,TRBV6-5,CASSWGNADQPQHF
TRBJ2-3,TRBV6-5,CASSRLYTDTQYF
TRBJ1-6,TRBV30,CAWSDSPSSYNSPLHF
TRBJ1-2,TRBV6-5,CASSSPTGPFYGYTF
TRBJ2-7,TRBV21-1,CASSKVRGQGRTYEQYF
TRBJ1-1,TRBV7-9,CASSPSGGTEAFF
TRBJ1-4,TRBV4-3,CASSQDSWAPGEKLFF
TRBJ1-2,TRBV13,CASSLTFNYGYTF
TRBJ2-5,TRBV9,CASSATQDGETQYF
TRBJ1-1,TRBV10-3,CAISLRQANTEAFF
TRBJ1-5,TRBV5-5,CASSLTGQPQHF
TRBJ2-7,TRBV6-2/TRBV6-3,CASSYSWTSYEQYF
TRBJ2-7,TRBV30,CGGQGASYEQYF
TRBJ2-1,TRBV28,CASSLSPWTGGVNEQFF
TRBJ2-5,TRBV10-3,CAISEVAGGKETQYF
TRBJ2-4,TRBV18,CASSPRDTLAKNIQYF
TRBJ1-4,TRBV3-1/TRBV3-2,CASSQAGTGGGEKLFF
TRBJ1-3,TRBV6-5,CASSLGTGNTIYF
TRBJ2-7,TRBV4-1,CASSQFQVRSASTYEQYF
TRBJ2-7,TRBV27,CASSFSRQGGSYEQYF
TRBJ1-6,TRBV7-9,CASSSPVSSYNSPLHF
TRBJ2-7,TRBV27,CASSQDRASYEQYF
TRBJ1-5,TRBV4-1,CASSQEGSLQHF
TRBJ2-5,TRBV11-3,CASSLVTGETQYF
TRBJ2-2,TRBV27,CASSQIGYSSLGELFF
TRBJ2-2,TRBV24-1,CATGLASNTGELFF
TRBJ2-7,TRBV7-9,CASSSQGYEQYF
TRBJ1-3,TRBV5-6,CASSPLGRSSGNTIYF
TRBJ2-1,TRBV11-2,CASRVAGTSDNEQFF
TRBJ2-3,TRBV18,CASSPNMPTPLASTDTQYF
TRBJ2-7,TRBV10-3,CAISDLEPYEQYF
TRBJ2-4,TRBV24-1,CATSGSTSTDIQYF
TRBJ2-5,TRBV4-3,CASSLQPPGAGGQETQYF